This TCR beta chain stems from a study of OX40 agonist ivuxolimab in advanced cancers. Overall study findings and caveats: Near-lowest levels of clonal expansion characterized partial responders at 0.1-3.0 mg/kg. At 0.1 to 3.0 mg/kg, CD4+ and CD8+ blood T cells expanded clonally by week 6.

Sequencing used immunoSEQ multiplex PCR; TCRdb keeps in-frame clones, though not all of them. Of about 53,000 clones in the sample, less than 90% were seen once. The trim removed 6 bases at V and 4 bases at J, leaving 5 bases unmatched. Germline assignment: CDR1 MNHNY and CDR2 SVGAGI (reference sequence). This CDR3 contains 13 residues. As for this clone: Its antigen is unknown.

The clonotype was recovered from an adult with an advanced solid tumor such as melanoma, head and neck, liver or kidney cancer. Sequencing was performed on CD4+ or CD8+ T cells sorted from blood, taken in a trial of the OX40 agonist ivuxolimab. The chain links TRBV6-6 to TRBJ1-2; TRBD1 agrees at 7 bases. CDR3 region: CASRPGQTYGYTF. The CDR3 region has the DNA TGTGCCAGCAGGCCGGGACAGACCTATGGCTACACCTTC.